The clone carrying this T cell receptor beta chain was observed a handful of times. The data were taken from a study of T cells in Graves' hyperthyroidism and ophthalmopathy. Amplification of TCR beta CDR3 regions used RNA as the template. During a first-round RT-PCR of the TCR CDR3, the HTBI primer set was used. TCRdb redid the calling of the multiplex PCR reads with MiXCR, one entry per CDR3 protein. The sample lists hundreds of thousands of distinct CDR3 sequences; 16% were seen once. This CDR3 comprises 15 residues. V was shortened by 3 bases and J by 2 bases, with 11 bases between the two germline ends. Germline CDR1 reads MNHEY; CDR2 reads SMNVEV (reference sequence).

The TCR originated in a woman under 30 with Graves' hyperthyroidism. Sequencing was carried out using blood. The chain has TRBV27 and TRBJ1-3; D is unclear. The CDR3, as DNA: TGTGCCAGCAGTTTCTCCCCTCTAACTGGAAACACCATATATTTT. Its translation: CASSFSPLTGNTIYF.